The present T cell receptor beta chain was sequenced within a study of shared clonotypes between healthy human individuals. Study outcomes and limitations: Generation probabilities were higher for clonotypes shared across all four sorted-subset donors than for unshared ones. Sharing across four donors was highest in naive CD4 (around 5%) and lowest in memory CD8 (about 0.4%).

As concerns this clone: Its antigen is unidentified.

The repertoire was sequenced with immunoSEQ multiplex PCR; TCRdb's copy has only in-frame clones and lacks some. This repertoire shows over 2 million clones, roughly 95% found once; its top ten account for 0.13%. Trimming took 7 bases from V and 3 from J; bases not matched to a gene: 7. The CDR3 covers 14 residues. Germline V lookup: CDR1 PRHDT, CDR2 FYEKMQ (reference sequence). This sequence joins TRBV13 and TRBJ2-7; 9 bases agree with TRBD2. Sequences were obtained from naive CD4+ T cells sorted from blood. Subset meaning: CD45RA+ positively selected. This TCR was recovered from a man between 18 and 35 years old in good health. CDR3 region: CASTISGRVYEQYF. DNA of the CDR3: TGTGCCAGCACCATTAGCGGGAGAGTCTACGAGCAGTACTTC. The full variable domain, in which reference TRBV13 and TRBJ2-7 provide the parts outside the CDR3, is AAGVIQSPRHLIKEKRETATLKCYPIPRHDTVYWYQQGPGQDPQFLISFYEKMQSDKGSIPDRFSAQQFSDYHSELNMSSLELGDSALYFCASTISGRVYEQYFGPGTRLTVT.